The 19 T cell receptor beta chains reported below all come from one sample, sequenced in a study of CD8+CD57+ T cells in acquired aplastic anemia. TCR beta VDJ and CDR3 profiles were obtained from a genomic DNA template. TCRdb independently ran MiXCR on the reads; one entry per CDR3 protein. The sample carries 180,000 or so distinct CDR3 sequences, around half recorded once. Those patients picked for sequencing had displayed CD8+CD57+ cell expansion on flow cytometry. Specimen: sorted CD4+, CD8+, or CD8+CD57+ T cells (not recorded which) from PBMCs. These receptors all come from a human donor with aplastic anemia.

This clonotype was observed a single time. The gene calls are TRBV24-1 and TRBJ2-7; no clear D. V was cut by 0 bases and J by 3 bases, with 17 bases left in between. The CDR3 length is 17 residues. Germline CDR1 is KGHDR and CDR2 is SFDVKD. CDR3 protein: CATSDLQESRRYYEQYF. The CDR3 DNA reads TGTGCCACCAGTGATTTGCAGGAAAGCAGGCGCTACTACGAGCAGTACTTC.

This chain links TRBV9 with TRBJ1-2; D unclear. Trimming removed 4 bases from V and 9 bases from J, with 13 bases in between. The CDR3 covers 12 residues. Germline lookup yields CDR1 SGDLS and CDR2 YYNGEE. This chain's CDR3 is CASSLGILSYTF. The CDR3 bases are TGTGCCAGCAGCCTGGGAATCCTCAGCTACACCTTC.

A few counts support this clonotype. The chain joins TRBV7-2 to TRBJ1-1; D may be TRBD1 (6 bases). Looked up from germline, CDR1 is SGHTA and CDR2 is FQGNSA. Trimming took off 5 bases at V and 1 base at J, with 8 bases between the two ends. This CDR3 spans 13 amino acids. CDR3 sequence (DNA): TGTGCCAGCAGCAAACAGGGGAACACTGAAGCTTTCTTT. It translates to CASSKQGNTEAFF.

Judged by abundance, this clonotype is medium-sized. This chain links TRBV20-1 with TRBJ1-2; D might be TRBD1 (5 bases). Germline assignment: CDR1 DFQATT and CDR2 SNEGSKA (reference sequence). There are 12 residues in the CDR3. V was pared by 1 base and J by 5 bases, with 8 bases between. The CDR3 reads CSARGTLYGYTF. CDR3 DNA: TGCAGTGCTAGAGGGACACTTTATGGCTACACCTTC.

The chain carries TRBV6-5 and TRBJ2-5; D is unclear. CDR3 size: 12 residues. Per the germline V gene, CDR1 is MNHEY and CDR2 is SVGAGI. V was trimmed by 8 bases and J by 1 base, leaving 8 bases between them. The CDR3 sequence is CASGWTQETQYF. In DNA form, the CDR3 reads TGTGCCAGCGGCTGGACCCAAGAGACCCAGTACTTC.

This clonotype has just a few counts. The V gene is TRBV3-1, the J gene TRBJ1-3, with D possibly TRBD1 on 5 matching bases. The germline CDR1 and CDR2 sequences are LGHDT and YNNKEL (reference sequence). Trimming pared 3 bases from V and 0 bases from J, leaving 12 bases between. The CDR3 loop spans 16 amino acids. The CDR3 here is CASSHTGRSSGNTIYF. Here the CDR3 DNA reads TGTGCCAGCAGCCATACGGGACGCAGCTCTGGAAACACCATATATTTT.

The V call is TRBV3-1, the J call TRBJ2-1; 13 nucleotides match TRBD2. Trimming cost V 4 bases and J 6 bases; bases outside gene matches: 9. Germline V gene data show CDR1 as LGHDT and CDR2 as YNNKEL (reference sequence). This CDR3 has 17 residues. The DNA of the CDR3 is TGTGCCAGCAGCCCACCCCATACTAGCGGGAGGGCCAATGAGCAGTTCTTC. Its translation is CASSPPHTSGRANEQFF.

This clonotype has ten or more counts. The CDR3 reads CASSARTGGPEAFF. The DNA of the CDR3 is TGTGCCAGCAGCGCACGGACAGGGGGTCCTGAAGCTTTCTTT. The chain uses TRBV7-8 and TRBJ1-1, with 10 bases lining up with TRBD1. Germline CDR1 and CDR2: SGHVS and FQNEAQ. Germline trimming cut 5 bases from V and 6 bases from J; bases unmatched to any gene: 6. This CDR3 comprises 14 residues. Full variable domain (missing parts from reference TRBV7-8 and TRBJ1-1): GAGVSQSPRYKVAKRGQDVALRCDPISGHVSLFWYQQALGQGPEFLTYFQNEAQLDKSGLPSDRFFAERPEGSVSTLKIQRTQQEDSAVYLCASSARTGGPEAFFGQGTRLTVV.

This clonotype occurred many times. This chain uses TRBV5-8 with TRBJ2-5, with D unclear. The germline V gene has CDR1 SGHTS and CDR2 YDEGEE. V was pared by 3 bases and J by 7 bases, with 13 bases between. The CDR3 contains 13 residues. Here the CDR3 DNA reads TGTGCCAGCAGCTCCGACAAGGGCGGGACCCAGTACTTC. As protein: CASSSDKGGTQYF.

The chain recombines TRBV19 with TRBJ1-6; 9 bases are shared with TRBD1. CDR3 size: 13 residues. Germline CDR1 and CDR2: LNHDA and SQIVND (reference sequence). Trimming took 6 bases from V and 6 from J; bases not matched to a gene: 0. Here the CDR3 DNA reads TGTGCCAGTAGGGACAGGGGTAATTCACCCCTCCACTTT. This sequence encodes CASRDRGNSPLHF.

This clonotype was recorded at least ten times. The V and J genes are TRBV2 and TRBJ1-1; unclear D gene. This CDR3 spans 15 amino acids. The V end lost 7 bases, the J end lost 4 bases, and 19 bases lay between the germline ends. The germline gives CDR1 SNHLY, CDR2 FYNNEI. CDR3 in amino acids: CASTPLTTRGTEAFF. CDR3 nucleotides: TGTGCCAGCACCCCACTGACCACGCGGGGCACTGAAGCTTTCTTT.

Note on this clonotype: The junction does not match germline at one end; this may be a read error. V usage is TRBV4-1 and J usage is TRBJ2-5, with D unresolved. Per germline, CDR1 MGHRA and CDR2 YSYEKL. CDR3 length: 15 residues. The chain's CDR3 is CASSQDGIIQETKYF. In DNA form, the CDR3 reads TGCGCCAGCAGCCAAGACGGTATCATCCAAGAGACCAAGTACTTC.

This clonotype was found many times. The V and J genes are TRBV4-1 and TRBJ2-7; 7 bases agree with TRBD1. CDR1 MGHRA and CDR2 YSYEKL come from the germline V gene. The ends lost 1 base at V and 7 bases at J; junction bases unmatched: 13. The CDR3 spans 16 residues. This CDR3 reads CASSQAPDRSPWEQYF. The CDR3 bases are TGCGCCAGCAGCCAAGCCCCGGACAGGTCGCCGTGGGAGCAGTACTTC.

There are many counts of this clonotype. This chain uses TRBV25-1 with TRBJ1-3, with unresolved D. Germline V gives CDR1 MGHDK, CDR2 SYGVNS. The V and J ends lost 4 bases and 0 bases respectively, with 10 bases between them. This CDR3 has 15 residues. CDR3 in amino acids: CASSADLPSGNTIYF. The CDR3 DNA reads TGTGCCAGCAGTGCGGACCTTCCCTCTGGAAACACCATATATTTT.

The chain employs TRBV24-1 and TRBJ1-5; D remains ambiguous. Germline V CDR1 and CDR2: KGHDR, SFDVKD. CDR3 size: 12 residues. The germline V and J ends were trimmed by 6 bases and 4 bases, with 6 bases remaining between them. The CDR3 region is CATSMPNQPQHF. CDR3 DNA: TGTGCCACCAGTATGCCTAATCAGCCCCAGCATTTT.

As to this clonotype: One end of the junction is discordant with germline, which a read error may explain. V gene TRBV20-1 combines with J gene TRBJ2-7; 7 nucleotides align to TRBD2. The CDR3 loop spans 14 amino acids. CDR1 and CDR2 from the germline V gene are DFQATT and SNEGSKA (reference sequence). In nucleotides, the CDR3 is TGCAGTGCTCAAGGGACTACCCTTCTCTACCAGCAGTACTTC. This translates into CSAQGTTLLYQQYF.

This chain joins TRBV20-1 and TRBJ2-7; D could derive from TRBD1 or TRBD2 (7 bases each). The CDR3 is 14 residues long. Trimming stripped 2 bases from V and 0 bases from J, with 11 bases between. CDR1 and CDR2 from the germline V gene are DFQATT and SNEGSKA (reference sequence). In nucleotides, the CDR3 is TGCAGTGCTAGAAAGCGGGACAGCTCCTACGAGCAGTACTTC. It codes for CSARKRDSSYEQYF.

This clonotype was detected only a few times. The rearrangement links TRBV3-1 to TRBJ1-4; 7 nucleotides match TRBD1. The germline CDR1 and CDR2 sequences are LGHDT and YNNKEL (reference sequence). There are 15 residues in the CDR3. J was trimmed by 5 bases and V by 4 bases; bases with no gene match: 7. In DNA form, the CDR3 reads TGTGCCAGCAGCCGACAGGGCCTACACAATGAAAAACTGTTTTTT. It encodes CASSRQGLHNEKLFF.

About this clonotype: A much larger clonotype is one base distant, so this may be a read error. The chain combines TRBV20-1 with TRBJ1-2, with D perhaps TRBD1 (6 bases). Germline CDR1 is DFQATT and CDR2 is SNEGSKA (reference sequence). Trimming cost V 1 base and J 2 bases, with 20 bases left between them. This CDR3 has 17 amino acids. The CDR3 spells CSARVLQGIPNNYGYTF. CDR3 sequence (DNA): TGCAGTGCTAGAGTACTACAGGGAATCCCGAACAACTATGGCTACACCTTC.